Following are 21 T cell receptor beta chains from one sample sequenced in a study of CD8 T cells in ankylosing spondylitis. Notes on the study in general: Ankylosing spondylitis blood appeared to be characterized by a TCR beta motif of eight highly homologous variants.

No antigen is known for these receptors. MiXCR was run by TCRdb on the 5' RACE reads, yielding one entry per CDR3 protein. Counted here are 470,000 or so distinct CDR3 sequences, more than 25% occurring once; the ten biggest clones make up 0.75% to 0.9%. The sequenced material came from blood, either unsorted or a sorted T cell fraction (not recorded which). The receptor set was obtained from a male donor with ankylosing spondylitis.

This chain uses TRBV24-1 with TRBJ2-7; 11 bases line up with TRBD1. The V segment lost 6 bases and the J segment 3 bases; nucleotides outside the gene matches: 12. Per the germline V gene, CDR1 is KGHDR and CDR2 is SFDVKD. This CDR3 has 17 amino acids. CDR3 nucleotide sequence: TGTGCCACCAGTCTCCGGGACAGGGGGAAACTACTCTACGAGCAGTACGTC. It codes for CATSLRDRGKLLYEQYV.

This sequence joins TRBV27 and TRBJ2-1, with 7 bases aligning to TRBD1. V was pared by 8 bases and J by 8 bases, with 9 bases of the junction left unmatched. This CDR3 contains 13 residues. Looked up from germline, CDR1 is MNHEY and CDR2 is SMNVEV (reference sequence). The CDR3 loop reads CASRRDSLDEQFF. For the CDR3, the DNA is TGTGCCAGCCGACGGGACAGTCTCGATGAGCAGTTCTTC.

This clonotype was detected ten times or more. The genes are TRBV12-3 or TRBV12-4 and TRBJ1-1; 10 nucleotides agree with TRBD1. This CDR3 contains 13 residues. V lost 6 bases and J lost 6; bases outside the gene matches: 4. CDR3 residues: CASRGGQGSEAFF. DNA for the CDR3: TGTGCCAGCAGGGGGGGACAGGGGTCTGAAGCTTTCTTT.

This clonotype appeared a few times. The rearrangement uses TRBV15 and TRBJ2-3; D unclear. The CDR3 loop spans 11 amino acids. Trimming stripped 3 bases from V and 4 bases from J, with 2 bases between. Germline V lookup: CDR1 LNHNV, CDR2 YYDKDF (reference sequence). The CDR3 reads CATSRSDTQYF. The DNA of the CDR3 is TGTGCCACCAGCAGGTCAGATACGCAGTATTTT.

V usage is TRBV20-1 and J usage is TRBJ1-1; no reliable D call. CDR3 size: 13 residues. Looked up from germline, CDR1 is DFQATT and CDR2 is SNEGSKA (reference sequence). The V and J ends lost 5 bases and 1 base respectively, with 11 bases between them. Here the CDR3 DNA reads TGCAGTGCTTCAACAGCTGCGAACACTGAAGCTTTCTTT. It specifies CSASTAANTEAFF.

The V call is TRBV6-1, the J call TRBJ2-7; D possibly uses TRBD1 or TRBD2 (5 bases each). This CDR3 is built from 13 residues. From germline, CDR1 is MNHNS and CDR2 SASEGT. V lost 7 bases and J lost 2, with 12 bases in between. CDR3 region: CASTTEGPYEQYV. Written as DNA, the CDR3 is TGTGCCAGCACCACAGAGGGACCCTACGAGCAGTACGTC.

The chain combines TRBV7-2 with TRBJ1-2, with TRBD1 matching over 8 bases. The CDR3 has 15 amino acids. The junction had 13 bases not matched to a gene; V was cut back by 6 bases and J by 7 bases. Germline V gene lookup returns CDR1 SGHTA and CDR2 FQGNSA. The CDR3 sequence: CASRFPGQGVGGYTF. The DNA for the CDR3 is TGTGCCAGCAGGTTTCCTGGACAGGGAGTTGGTGGCTACACCTTC.

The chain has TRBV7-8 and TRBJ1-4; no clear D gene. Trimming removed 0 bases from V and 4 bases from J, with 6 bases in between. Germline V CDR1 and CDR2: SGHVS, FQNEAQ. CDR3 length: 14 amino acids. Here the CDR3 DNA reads TGTGCCAGCAGCTTAGCGGGTCTTAATGAAAAACTGTTTTTT. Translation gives CASSLAGLNEKLFF.

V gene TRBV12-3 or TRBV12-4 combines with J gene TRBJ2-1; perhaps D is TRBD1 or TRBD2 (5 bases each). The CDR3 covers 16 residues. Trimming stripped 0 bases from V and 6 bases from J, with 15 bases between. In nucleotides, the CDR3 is TGTGCCAGCAGTTTAGCGGGGGAATGGTGGGCCAATGAGCAGTTCTTC. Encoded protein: CASSLAGEWWANEQFF.

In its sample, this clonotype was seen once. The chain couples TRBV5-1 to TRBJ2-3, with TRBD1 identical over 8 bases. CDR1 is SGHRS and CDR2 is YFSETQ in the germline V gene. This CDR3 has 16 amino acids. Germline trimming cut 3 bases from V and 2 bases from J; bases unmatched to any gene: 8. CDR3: CASSYQGQASTDTQYF. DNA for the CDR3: TGCGCCAGCAGCTATCAGGGACAGGCGTCCACAGATACGCAGTATTTT.

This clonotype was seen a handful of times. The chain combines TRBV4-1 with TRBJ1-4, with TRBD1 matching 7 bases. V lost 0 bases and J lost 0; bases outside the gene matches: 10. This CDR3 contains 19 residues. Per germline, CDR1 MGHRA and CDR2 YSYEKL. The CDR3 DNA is TGCGCCAGCAGCCAAGATCAAGAAACAGGGGATGCAACTAATGAAAAACTGTTTTTT. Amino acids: CASSQDQETGDATNEKLFF.

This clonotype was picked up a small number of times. For the CDR3, the DNA is TGCGCCAGCAGCCAGGACGGAAACTATGGCTACACCTTC. Its translation is CASSQDGNYGYTF. This chain joins TRBV10-2 and TRBJ1-2; no definite D call. Trimming removed 6 bases from V and 2 bases from J, with 10 bases in between. The CDR3 is made up of 13 amino acids. CDR1 and CDR2 (germline): WSHSY, SAAADI.

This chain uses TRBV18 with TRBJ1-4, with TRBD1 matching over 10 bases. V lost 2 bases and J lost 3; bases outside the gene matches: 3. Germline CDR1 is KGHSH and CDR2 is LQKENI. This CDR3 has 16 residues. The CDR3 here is CASSPAGQGPNEKLFF. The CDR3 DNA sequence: TGTGCCAGCTCACCAGCGGGACAGGGGCCTAATGAAAAACTGTTTTTT.

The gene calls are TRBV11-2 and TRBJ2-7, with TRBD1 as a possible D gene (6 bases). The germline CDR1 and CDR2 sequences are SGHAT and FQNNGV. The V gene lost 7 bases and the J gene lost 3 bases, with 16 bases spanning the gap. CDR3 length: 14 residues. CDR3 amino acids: CASTFSGGGYEQYF. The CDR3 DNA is TGTGCCAGCACCTTTAGTGGGGGCGGCTACGAGCAGTACTTC.

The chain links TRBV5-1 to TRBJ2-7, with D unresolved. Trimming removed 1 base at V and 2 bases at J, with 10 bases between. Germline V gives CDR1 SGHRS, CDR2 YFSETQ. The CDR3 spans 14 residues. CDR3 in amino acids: CASSLIWQPYEQYV. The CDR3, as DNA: TGCGCCAGCAGCTTGATTTGGCAGCCCTACGAGCAGTACGTC.

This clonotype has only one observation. The CDR3 is CASSSRTSGKNEQFF. DNA of the CDR3: TGTGCCAGCAGCTCACGGACTAGCGGGAAGAATGAGCAGTTCTTC. The chain is built from TRBV11-2 and TRBJ2-1, with 12 positions matching TRBD2. The ends lost 4 bases at V and 7 bases at J; junction bases unmatched: 5. CDR1 is SGHAT and CDR2 is FQNNGV in the germline V gene. The CDR3 length is 15 residues.

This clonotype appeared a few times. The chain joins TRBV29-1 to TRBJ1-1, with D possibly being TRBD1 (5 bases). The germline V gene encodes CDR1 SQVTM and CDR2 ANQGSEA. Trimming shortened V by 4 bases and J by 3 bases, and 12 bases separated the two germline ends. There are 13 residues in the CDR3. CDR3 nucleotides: TGCAGCGTTGCTACCTTCAGGGACACTGAAGCTTTCTTT. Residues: CSVATFRDTEAFF. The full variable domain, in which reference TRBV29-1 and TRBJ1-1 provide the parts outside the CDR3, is SAVISQKPSRDICQRGTSLTIQCQVDSQVTMMFWYRQQPGQSLTLIATANQGSEATYESGFVIDKFPISRPNLTFSTLTVSNMSPEDSSIYLCSVATFRDTEAFFGQGTRLTVV.

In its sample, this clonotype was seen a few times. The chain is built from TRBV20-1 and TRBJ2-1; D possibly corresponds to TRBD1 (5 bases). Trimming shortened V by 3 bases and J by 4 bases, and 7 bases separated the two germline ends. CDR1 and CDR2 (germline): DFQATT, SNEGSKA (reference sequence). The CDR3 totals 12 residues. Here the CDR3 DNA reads TGCAGTGCTAGGCCAGGGTACAATGAGCAGTTCTTC. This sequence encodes CSARPGYNEQFF.

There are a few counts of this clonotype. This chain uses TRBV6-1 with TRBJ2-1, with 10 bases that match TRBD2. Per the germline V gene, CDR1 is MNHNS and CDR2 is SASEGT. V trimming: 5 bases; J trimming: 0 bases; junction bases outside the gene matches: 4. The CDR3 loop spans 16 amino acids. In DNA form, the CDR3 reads TGTGCCAGCAGTCGAGCGGGAGGGGTCTCCTACAATGAGCAGTTCTTC. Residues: CASSRAGGVSYNEQFF.

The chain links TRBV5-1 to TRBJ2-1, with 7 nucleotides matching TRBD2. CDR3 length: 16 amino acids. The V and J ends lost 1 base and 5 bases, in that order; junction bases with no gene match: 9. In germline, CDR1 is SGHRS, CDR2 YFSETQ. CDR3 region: CASSLREGLRNNEQFF. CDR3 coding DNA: TGCGCCAGCAGCTTGAGGGAGGGCCTTAGGAACAATGAGCAGTTCTTC.

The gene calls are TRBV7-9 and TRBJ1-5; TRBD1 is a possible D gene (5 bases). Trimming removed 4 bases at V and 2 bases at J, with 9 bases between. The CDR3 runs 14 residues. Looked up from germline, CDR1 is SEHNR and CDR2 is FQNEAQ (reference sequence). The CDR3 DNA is TGTGCCAGCAGCTCGAGGGGCGGCAATCAGCCCCAGCATTTT. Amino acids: CASSSRGGNQPQHF. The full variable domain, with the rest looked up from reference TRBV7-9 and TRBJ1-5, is DTGVSQNPRHKITKRGQNVTFRCDPISEHNRLYWYRQTLGQGPEFLTYFQNEAQLEKSRLLSDRFSAERPKGSFSTLEIQRTEQGDSAMYLCASSSRGGNQPQHFGDGTRLSIL.